This record concerns one T cell receptor beta chain sequence. This record belongs to a study of early T cells in non-severe SARS-CoV-2 infection. Background on the study: Sequencing was performed on bulk RNA from unsorted whole blood, leaving chains unpaired.

The germline V gene has CDR1 SGHNT and CDR2 YYREEE (reference sequence). The CDR3 consists of 16 residues. After removal of 4 bases from V and 6 bases from J, the junction contained 10 bases not matched to a gene. TCRdb redid the calling of the 5' RACE reads with MiXCR, one entry per CDR3 protein. The profile shows around 70,000 distinct CDR3 sequences, around 15% of them singletons. The gene calls are TRBV5-4 and TRBJ1-6; 7 bases align to TRBD1. The TCR was taken from an adult who was a healthcare worker with PCR-confirmed SARS-CoV-2 infection or an uninfected control (not recorded which). The sequenced material came from whole blood. CDR3 sequence (DNA): TGTGCCAGCAGCAGGGACAGAAGGAGGAGTAATTCACCCCTCCACTTT. Translating it yields CASSRDRRRSNSPLHF.